Below are 8 T cell receptor beta chains sequenced from a single sample in a study of CD8 T cells in Susac syndrome. An amount of RNA that ranged from about 0.45 to 1 ug was reverse transcribed with random hexamers. TCRdb reanalysed the immunoSEQ multiplex PCR reads using MiXCR and keeps one entry per CDR3 protein. The table has around 170,000 distinct CDR3 sequences, approximately 95% seen once. The specimen sequenced was CD8+ T cells from PBMCs. The receptor source for this set is a human donor with Susac syndrome.

In this sample, this clonotype turned up once. The V call is TRBV5-6, the J call TRBJ2-4, with TRBD1 as a possible D gene (6 bases). Germline V gives CDR1 SGHDT, CDR2 YYEEEE. This CDR3 has 15 residues. V was trimmed by 3 bases and J by 2 bases, leaving 12 bases between them. CDR3 DNA sequence: TGTGCCAGCAGCTCGACCCAGGGGACCAAAAACATTCAGTACTTC. Protein product: CASSSTQGTKNIQYF.

CDR3 loop: CASRRPGIHEQYF. CDR3 in DNA: TGTGCCAGCAGAAGACCAGGGATCCACGAGCAGTACTTC. J is TRBJ2-7 and V is TRBV27; D might be TRBD1 (5 bases). Germline V lookup: CDR1 MNHEY, CDR2 SMNVEV (reference sequence). Trimming took off 6 bases at V and 5 bases at J, with 14 bases between the two ends. The CDR3 spans 13 residues.

V and J are TRBV20-1 and TRBJ2-5; 9 bases are shared with TRBD1. This CDR3 contains 16 residues. The J segment lost 5 bases and the V segment lost 5 bases, leaving 15 bases of the junction unmatched. Germline CDR1 DFQATT, CDR2 SNEGSKA (reference sequence). The CDR3 spells CSAPLPGQGGRETQYF. DNA of the CDR3: TGCAGTGCTCCGCTTCCGGGACAGGGAGGTCGGGAGACCCAGTACTTC.

This sequence joins TRBV28 and TRBJ2-2, with a tentative D call TRBD2 (5 bases). The CDR3 has 13 residues. With 5 bases removed from V and 6 bases from J, the gap between germline ends came to 10 bases. Germline V gene sequence: CDR1 MDHEN, CDR2 SYDVKM. CDR3 sequence reads: CASSRTGAGELFF. For the CDR3, the DNA is TGTGCCAGCAGTCGGACCGGGGCCGGGGAGCTGTTTTTT.

The rearrangement uses TRBV25-1 and TRBJ1-2; no firm D call. Trimming removed 4 bases from V and 4 bases from J, with 19 bases in between. Germline V gene lookup returns CDR1 MGHDK and CDR2 SYGVNS. CDR3 size: 16 residues. CDR3 loop: CASSATSFGPSYGYTF. The CDR3 region has the DNA TGTGCCAGCAGTGCCACCTCTTTCGGGCCTAGCTATGGCTACACCTTC.

The V gene is TRBV4-1, the J gene TRBJ1-2; a weak D match, TRBD1 (5 bases). The CDR3 contains 17 residues. V was trimmed by 3 bases and J by 8 bases, leaving 25 bases between them. CDR1 is MGHRA, CDR2 YSYEKL, per germline. The CDR3, as DNA: TGCGCCAGCAGCCAGGAATTTCGATGGGGGGAGGAAGGGGGCTACACCTTC. It codes for CASSQEFRWGEEGGYTF.

The chain recombines TRBV3-1 with TRBJ2-1; D gene uncertain. There are 12 residues in the CDR3. V was shortened by 1 base and J by 6 bases, with 4 bases between the two germline ends. Germline V gene lookup returns CDR1 LGHDT and CDR2 YNNKEL (reference sequence). In nucleotides, the CDR3 is TGTGCCAGCAGCCAAGCTTCCAATGAGCAGTTCTTC. It yields the protein CASSQASNEQFF.

The chain has TRBV30 and TRBJ1-4; the D gene is possibly TRBD1 (5 bases). The length of the CDR3 is 14 residues. The germline V gene has CDR1 GTSNPN and CDR2 SVGIG (reference sequence). V gave up 1 base and J gave up 8 bases, with 14 bases separating them. This CDR3 is CAWSGGDLGEKLFF. The DNA for the CDR3 is TGTGCCTGGAGTGGAGGGGACCTGGGGGAAAAACTGTTTTTT.